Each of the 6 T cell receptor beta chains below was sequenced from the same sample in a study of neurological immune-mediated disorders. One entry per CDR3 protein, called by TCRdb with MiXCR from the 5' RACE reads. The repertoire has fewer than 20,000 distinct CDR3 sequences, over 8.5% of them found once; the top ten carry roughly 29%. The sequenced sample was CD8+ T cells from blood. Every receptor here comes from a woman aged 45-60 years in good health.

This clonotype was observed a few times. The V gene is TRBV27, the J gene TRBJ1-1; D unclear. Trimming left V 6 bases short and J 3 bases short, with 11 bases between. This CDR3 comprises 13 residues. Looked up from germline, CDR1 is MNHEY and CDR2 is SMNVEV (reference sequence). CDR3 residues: CASSRFLDTEAFF. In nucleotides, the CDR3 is TGTGCCAGCAGCCGCTTTTTGGACACTGAAGCTTTCTTT.

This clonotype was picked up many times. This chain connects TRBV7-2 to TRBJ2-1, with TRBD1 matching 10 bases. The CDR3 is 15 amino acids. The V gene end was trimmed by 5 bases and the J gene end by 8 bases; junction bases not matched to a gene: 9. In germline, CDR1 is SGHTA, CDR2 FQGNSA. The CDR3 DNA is TGTGCCAGCAGCCGAACCCCCGGGACAGGGGATGAGCAGTTCTTC. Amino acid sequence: CASSRTPGTGDEQFF.

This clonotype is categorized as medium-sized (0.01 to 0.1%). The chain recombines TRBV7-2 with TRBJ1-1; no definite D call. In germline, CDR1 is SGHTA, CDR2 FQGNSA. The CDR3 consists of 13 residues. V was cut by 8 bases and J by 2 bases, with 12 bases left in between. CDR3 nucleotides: TGTGCCAGCGGGAGCGGGATCAACACTGAAGCTTTCTTT. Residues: CASGSGINTEAFF. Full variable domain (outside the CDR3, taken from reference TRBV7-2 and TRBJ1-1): GAGVSQSPSNKVTEKGKDVELRCDPISGHTALYWYRQSLGQGLEFLIYFQGNSAPDKSGLPSDRFSAERTGGSVSTLTIQRTQQEDSAVYLCASGSGINTEAFFGQGTRLTVV.

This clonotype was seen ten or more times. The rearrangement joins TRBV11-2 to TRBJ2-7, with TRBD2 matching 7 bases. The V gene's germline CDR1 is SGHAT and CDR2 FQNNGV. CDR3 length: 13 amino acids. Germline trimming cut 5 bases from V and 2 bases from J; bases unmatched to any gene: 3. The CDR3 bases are TGTGCCAGCAGCGTCAGCGGGACCTACGAGCAGTACTTC. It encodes CASSVSGTYEQYF.

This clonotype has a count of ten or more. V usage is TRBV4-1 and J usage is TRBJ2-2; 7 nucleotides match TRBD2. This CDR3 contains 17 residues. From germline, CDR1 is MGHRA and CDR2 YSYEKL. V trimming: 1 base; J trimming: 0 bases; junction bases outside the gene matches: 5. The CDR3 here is CASSQVVAGSNTGELFF. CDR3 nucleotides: TGCGCCAGCAGCCAAGTGGTAGCGGGTTCGAACACCGGGGAGCTGTTTTTT.

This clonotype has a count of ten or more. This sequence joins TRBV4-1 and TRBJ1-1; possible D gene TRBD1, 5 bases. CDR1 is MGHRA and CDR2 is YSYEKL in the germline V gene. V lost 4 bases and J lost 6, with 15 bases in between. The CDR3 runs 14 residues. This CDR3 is CASSPGLGLPEAFF. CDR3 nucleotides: TGCGCCAGCAGCCCGGGATTGGGACTCCCTGAAGCTTTCTTT.